This paragraph covers one T cell receptor beta chain sequence. Using immunoSEQ multiplex PCR, the repertoire was profiled, and TCRdb retains in-frame clones only, with some absent. The sample has around 480,000 clones, over 75% seen once. The sample is drawn from a study of shared clonotypes between healthy human individuals. Among the donors, all were Caucasian adults who lived in Nashville, Tennessee. Some 90 million PBMCs served as the genomic DNA source for unsorted samples. Germline V lookup: CDR1 SGHVS, CDR2 FQNEAQ. CDR3 length: 15 amino acids. V dropped 1 base and J dropped 2; count of bases not matched to a gene: 3.

The clonotype comes from a woman aged 40 to 55 in good health. Some clones in this sample may be carry-over from other donors' samples. This rearrangement joins TRBV7-8 to TRBJ2-7; 9 bases align to TRBD1. Sequencing used PBMCs. CDR3 nucleotide sequence: TGTGCCAGCAGCTTAGGGGGACAGGGCACCTACGAGCAGTACTTC. It translates to CASSLGGQGTYEQYF. The entire variable domain, with the rest obtained from reference TRBV7-8 and TRBJ2-7, is as follows: GAGVSQSPRYKVAKRGQDVALRCDPISGHVSLFWYQQALGQGPEFLTYFQNEAQLDKSGLPSDRFFAERPEGSVSTLKIQRTQQEDSAVYLCASSLGGQGTYEQYFGPGTRLTVT.